This T cell receptor beta chain was captured in a study of Graves' ophthalmopathy and Graves' hyperthyroidism. The study's findings and limits: Blood also contained most of the expanded thyroid clonotypes above 0.001 frequency.

In donors with ophthalmopathy, activity was moderate-to-severe, with CAS ≥3, NOSPECS ≥4 and duration under 3 months. Clinical symptoms and serum thyroxine were used for diagnosis; TRAb, thyroid ultrasound and orbital computed tomography were also relied on. Out of around 9.5 ml of fresh peripheral blood, PBMCs were obtained. This clonotype appeared many times. Its antigen is unidentified. CDR1 is DFQATT and CDR2 is SNEGSKA in the germline V gene (reference sequence). J lost 6 bases, V lost 3 bases, and 0 bases had no gene match. This CDR3 spans 13 amino acids. Scientists amplified the TCR beta CDR3 regions from RNA transcripts. RT-PCR was first run with HTBI primers, then multiplex PCR in a second round. Via MiXCR, TCRdb re-called the multiplex PCR reads, giving one row per CDR3 protein. The data hold fewer than 70,000 distinct CDR3 sequences, with around 50% observed a single time.

The receptor comes from an adult woman with Graves' ophthalmopathy. The specimen sequenced was peripheral blood. The chain couples TRBV20-1 to TRBJ2-1; the match to TRBD2 covers 12 bases. In DNA form, the CDR3 reads TGCAGTGCTAGGGGACTAGCGGGCAATGAGCAGTTCTTC. It encodes CSARGLAGNEQFF.